The rows below give T cell receptor beta chains drawn from one sample of a study of Graves' ophthalmopathy and Graves' hyperthyroidism. One entry per CDR3 protein, called by TCRdb with MiXCR from the multiplex PCR reads. Of over a million distinct CDR3 sequences listed, less than 45% were seen once; the top ten hold over 8.5%. The sample consisted of peripheral blood or thyroid tissue (not recorded which). Source of these receptors: an adult man with Graves' hyperthyroidism. The CDR3 runs from the conserved cysteine through the conserved F or W. A D gene is named only where the DNA matches it firmly. The listing skips clone size in some rows; elsewhere it reads once, few, many or a size class.

>many|TRBJ2-7|TRBV10-3|-
CALRTEGGYEQYF
TGTGCCTTACGGACAGAAGGCGGCTACGAGCAGTACTTC
>-|TRBJ2-4|TRBV7-9|-
CASSAGDLNIQYF
TGTGCCAGCAGCGCAGGGGACTTAAACATTCAGTACTTC
>many|TRBJ1-1|TRBV19|-
CASSIWTNRCTEAFF
TGTGCCAGTAGTATCTGGACAAACCGGTGCACTGAAGCTTTCTTT
>many|TRBJ2-7|TRBV7-9|TRBD1
CASSLHGRGYEQYF
TGTGCCAGCAGCTTACATGGCAGGGGGTACGAGCAGTACTTC
>many|TRBJ1-4|TRBV4-3|-
CASSQSPNEKLFF
TGCGCCAGCAGCCAATCTCCTAATGAAAAACTGTTTTTT
>-|TRBJ2-7|TRBV10-2|-
CASRPARGSSYEQYF
TGTGCCAGCAGACCCGCGAGGGGGAGCTCCTACGAGCAGTACTTC
>many|TRBJ2-7|TRBV6-5|TRBD1
CASSYLGQGHNEQYF
TGTGCCAGCAGTTACTTGGGACAGGGCCACAACGAGCAGTACTTC
>many|TRBJ1-3|TRBV7-6|-
CASSLAGQELGNTIYF
TGTGCCAGCAGCTTAGCGGGCCAGGAACTTGGAAACACCATATATTTT
>many|TRBJ1-5|TRBV20-1|-
CSARVAGQSANQPQHF
TGCAGTGCTAGAGTCGCCGGACAGTCGGCGAATCAGCCCCAGCATTTT
>many|TRBJ2-5|TRBV7-9|-
CASSPTGFKITQYF
TGTGCCAGCAGCCCGACAGGATTCAAGATAACCCAGTACTTC
>many|TRBJ1-6|TRBV6-2/TRBV6-3|-
CASGGYEASPLHF
TGTGCCAGCGGGGGCTATGAAGCTTCACCCCTCCACTTT
>-|TRBJ2-7|TRBV25-1|-
CASSPPGPRSHEQYF
TGTGCCAGCTCACCACCGGGACCCCGGAGTCACGAGCAGTACTTC
>-|TRBJ1-5|TRBV12-3/TRBV12-4|-
CASSSHLGHGGALQPQHF
TGTGCCAGCAGCTCCCACCTGGGTCACGGGGGGGCTCTTCAGCCCCAGCATTTT
>-|TRBJ1-4|TRBV10-3|-
CAISDSKAATNEKLFF
TGTGCCATCAGCGACAGCAAAGCAGCAACTAATGAAAAACTGTTTTTT
>-|TRBJ1-1|TRBV5-6|-
CASSRGAGSTEAFF
TGTGCCAGCAGCCGCGGGGCAGGGAGCACTGAAGCTTTCTTT
>many|TRBJ2-2|TRBV19|-
CASRKQGNTGELFF
TGTGCCAGTAGAAAACAGGGGAACACCGGGGAGCTGTTTTTT
>-|TRBJ2-2|TRBV20-1|-
CSAQMRRTGELFF
TGCAGTGCTCAGATGAGGCGCACCGGGGAGCTGTTTTTT
>-|TRBJ2-7|TRBV29-1|-
CSVEVGTSAYEQYF
TGCAGCGTTGAAGTCGGGACCTCAGCCTACGAGCAGTACTTC
>-|TRBJ1-2|TRBV15|-
CATSITGVEDYGYTF
TGTGCCACCAGCATCACCGGGGTTGAGGACTATGGCTACACCTTC
>-|TRBJ2-7|TRBV6-6|-
CASISSYGGPEQYF
TGTGCCAGCATCTCCAGTTACGGAGGTCCCGAGCAGTACTTC
>once|TRBJ2-7|TRBV20-1|TRBD1
CSAIRTGGFEQYF
TGCAGTGCTATCCGGACAGGGGGTTTCGAGCAGTACTTC
>few|TRBJ2-7|TRBV30|-
CAWESGTPDEQYF
TGTGCCTGGGAATCCGGGACGCCAGACGAGCAGTACTTC
>many|TRBJ1-4|TRBV5-1|-
CASSLGRSTNEKLFF
TGCGCCAGCAGCTTGGGTCGGTCAACGAATGAAAAACTGTTTTTT
>once|TRBJ2-2|TRBV2|-
CASTGRPNTGELFF
TGTGCCAGCACGGGGAGGCCGAACACCGGGGAGCTGTTTTTT
>few|TRBJ1-5|TRBV27|-
CASSLTWGGDQPQHF
TGTGCCAGCAGTTTAACTTGGGGGGGAGATCAGCCCCAGCATTTT
>few|TRBJ1-1|TRBV6-5|TRBD1
CASSYKTGGGNTEAFF
TGTGCCAGCAGTTACAAGACAGGGGGGGGGAACACTGAAGCTTTCTTT
>-|TRBJ2-7|TRBV18|-
CASSPNGLGQPYEQYF
TGTGCCAGCTCACCAAATGGGTTAGGACAGCCCTACGAGCAGTACTTC
>-|TRBJ2-6|TRBV10-3|-
CASRRPWPGANVLTF
TGTGCCAGCAGACGACCTTGGCCTGGGGCCAACGTCCTGACTTTC
>-|TRBJ1-4|TRBV19|-
CASSGDSQYEKLFF
TGTGCCAGTAGTGGTGACAGTCAGTATGAAAAACTGTTTTTT
>-|TRBJ2-5|TRBV7-9|-
CASSLGGGMTRETQYF
TGTGCCAGCAGCCTTGGGGGTGGGATGACTCGAGAGACCCAGTACTTC
>few|TRBJ1-4|TRBV7-9|-
CASSWGRATNEKLFF
TGTGCCAGCAGCTGGGGCCGAGCAACTAATGAAAAACTGTTTTTT
>many|TRBJ1-6|TRBV6-1|TRBD1
CASSATGAYSPLHF
TGTGCCAGCAGTGCGACAGGGGCATATTCACCCCTCCACTTT
>-|TRBJ1-1|TRBV5-1|-
CASAPLGRVTEAFF
TGCGCCAGCGCCCCCCTGGGGAGGGTTACTGAAGCTTTCTTT
>-|TRBJ1-3|TRBV6-6|-
CASSYQGRPGNTIYF
TGTGCCAGCAGTTACCAGGGACGGCCTGGAAACACCATATATTTT
>once|TRBJ2-7|TRBV10-3|TRBD1
CASSLSPATGPSYEQYF
TGTGCCAGCAGTTTATCCCCCGCGACAGGGCCCTCCTACGAGCAGTACTTC
>-|TRBJ1-2|TRBV5-4|-
CASSPDLGPAVAGYTF
TGCGCCAGCAGCCCTGATCTCGGACCGGCTGTTGCTGGCTACACCTTC
>few|TRBJ1-6|TRBV11-2|-
CASSPSGSPLHF
TGTGCCAGCAGCCCATCCGGGAGTCCCCTCCACTTT
>-|TRBJ1-2|TRBV9|TRBD1
CASSAQPGTGGYGYTF
TGTGCCAGCAGTGCTCAACCCGGGACAGGGGGCTATGGCTACACCTTC
>few|TRBJ2-7|TRBV13|TRBD2
CASSLEREGNYEQYF
TGTGCCAGCAGTCTGGAGCGGGAGGGAAACTACGAGCAGTACTTC
>many|TRBJ1-5|TRBV15|-
CATSSKKGLSGEPQHF
TGTGCCACCAGCAGCAAGAAAGGACTCTCGGGGGAGCCCCAGCATTTT